This T cell receptor beta chain emerged from a study of cytomegalovirus exposure and HLA in healthy donors. For the study at large: In a previous analysis, 95 million to 130 million unique TCR beta sequences were found from 170 million or so T cells.

Notes on the study in general: There were several of the most significant clusters that appeared linked to common viral pathogens in a later analysis.

Comments on this clone: The antigen is unknown.

PCR used 60 Vbeta primers and 13 Jbeta primers. Some clones are missing from TCRdb's copy, which holds only in-frame ones; the method was immunoSEQ multiplex PCR. The sample lists roughly 120,000 clones; about two thirds were seen once. Looked up from germline, CDR1 is SGHTA and CDR2 is FQGNSA. The CDR3 runs to 14 residues. Trimming pared 1 base from V and 8 bases from J, leaving 14 bases between. V and J are TRBV7-2 and TRBJ1-1; weak D call: TRBD1 (5 bases). Input material: PBMCs. The source is a woman in her 40s in good health and CMV-seropositive. The CDR3: CASSLVAGYDEAFF. CDR3 DNA sequence: TGTGCCAGCAGCTTAGTCGCAGGGTATGACGAAGCTTTCTTT. Full variable domain (missing parts from reference TRBV7-2 and TRBJ1-1): GAGVSQSPSNKVTEKGKDVELRCDPISGHTALYWYRQSLGQGLEFLIYFQGNSAPDKSGLPSDRFSAERTGGSVSTLTIQRTQQEDSAVYLCASSLVAGYDEAFFGQGTRLTVV.